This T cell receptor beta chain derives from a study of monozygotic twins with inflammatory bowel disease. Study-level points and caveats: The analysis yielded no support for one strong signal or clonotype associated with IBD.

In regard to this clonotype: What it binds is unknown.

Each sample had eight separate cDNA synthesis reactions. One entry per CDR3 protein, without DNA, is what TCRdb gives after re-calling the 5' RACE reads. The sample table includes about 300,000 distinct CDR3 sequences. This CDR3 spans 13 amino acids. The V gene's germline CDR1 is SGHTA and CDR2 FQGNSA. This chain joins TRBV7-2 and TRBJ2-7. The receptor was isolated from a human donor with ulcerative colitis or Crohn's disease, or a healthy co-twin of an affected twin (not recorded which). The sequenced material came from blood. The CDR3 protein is CASSLAYSYEQYF. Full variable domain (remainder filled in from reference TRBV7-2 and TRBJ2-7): GAGVSQSPSNKVTEKGKDVELRCDPISGHTALYWYRQSLGQGLEFLIYFQGNSAPDKSGLPSDRFSAERTGGSVSTLTIQRTQQEDSAVYLCASSLAYSYEQYFGPGTRLTVT.